These 12 T cell receptor beta chains share one sample of origin, sequenced in a study of T cells expressing NK-cell markers. No DNA is given; TCRdb re-called the 5' RACE reads and lists each CDR3 protein once. The sample shows 500,000 to 600,000 distinct CDR3 sequences, and approximately 3.5% sits with its ten largest clones. Sequences were obtained from blood T cells: a sorted CD56 or NKG2C T cell subset, CD4+ or CD8+ T cells, or bulk PBMC T cells (not recorded which). The receptor set was obtained from a man younger than 35 in good health.

V usage is TRBV3-1 and J usage is TRBJ1-1; as DNA is missing, the TRBD1 call by TCRdb cannot be tested. The CDR3 consists of 14 residues. Germline V gene lookup returns CDR1 LGHDT and CDR2 YNNKEL (reference sequence). The CDR3 protein is CASSRFLQGAKAFF.

V is TRBV20-1 and J is TRBJ2-7; TCRdb picks TRBD1, but there is no DNA to check that call. CDR1 is DFQATT and CDR2 is SNEGSKA in the germline V gene (reference sequence). There are 15 residues in the CDR3. The CDR3 here is CSARDPPGSTYEQYF.

The chain has TRBV12-3 or TRBV12-4 and TRBJ2-1; TCRdb indicates TRBD2, and absent DNA this call remains unverified. The CDR3 sequence is 14 residues long. Here the CDR3 reads CASSPGLGGGEQFF.

The chain combines TRBV5-1 with TRBJ2-1; TCRdb selects TRBD2, and the lack of DNA leaves this call unchecked. The germline CDR1 and CDR2 sequences are SGHRS and YFSETQ. The length of the CDR3 is 15 residues. CDR3 protein: CASSLGDSPYNEQFF.

V is TRBV7-9 and J is TRBJ2-3; TCRdb's assignment of TRBD2 cannot be checked, as there is no DNA. Germline values: CDR1 SEHNR, CDR2 FQNEAQ (reference sequence). The CDR3 spans 16 residues. The CDR3 is CASSLLSGREVDTQYF.

The rearrangement links TRBV20-1 to TRBJ1-4; TCRdb proposes TRBD1, but this gene call is untestable without DNA. This CDR3 comprises 12 residues. CDR1 is DFQATT, CDR2 SNEGSKA, per germline (reference sequence). CDR3 sequence reads: CSASDSREKLFF.

V gene TRBV20-1 combines with J gene TRBJ2-3; TCRdb reports TRBD2, a call that lacks DNA to check it against. Per germline, CDR1 DFQATT and CDR2 SNEGSKA (reference sequence). This CDR3 has 17 residues. This CDR3 reads CSATGLAVLPLTDTQYF.

V is TRBV7-9 and J is TRBJ2-7. CDR1 and CDR2 from the germline V gene are SEHNR and FQNEAQ (reference sequence). CDR3 length equals 15 residues. The CDR3 protein is CASSPLSAVSYEQYF. The entire variable domain, with the rest obtained from reference TRBV7-9 and TRBJ2-7, is as follows: DTGVSQNPRHKITKRGQNVTFRCDPISEHNRLYWYRQTLGQGPEFLTYFQNEAQLEKSRLLSDRFSAERPKGSFSTLEIQRTEQGDSAMYLCASSPLSAVSYEQYFGPGTRLTVT.

J is TRBJ1-3 and V is TRBV29-1; lacking DNA, the TRBD1 call made by TCRdb goes unchecked. This CDR3 has 16 residues. Looked up from germline, CDR1 is SQVTM and CDR2 is ANQGSEA. This CDR3 is CSVIRDRETAGNTIYF.

J is TRBJ2-4 and V is TRBV18. The CDR3 is 14 amino acids. Germline V gene sequence: CDR1 KGHSH, CDR2 LQKENI. The CDR3: CASSPKSGPNIQYF.

The chain links TRBV28 to TRBJ2-5; TCRdb names TRBD1, which stays unverified in the absence of DNA. The CDR3 is 11 amino acids. The germline gives CDR1 MDHEN, CDR2 SYDVKM. The CDR3 loop is CATEKDRAQYF.

This chain joins TRBV15 and TRBJ1-4; absent DNA, TCRdb's TRBD1 call cannot be checked. CDR3 size: 17 residues. Germline values: CDR1 LNHNV, CDR2 YYDKDF (reference sequence). CDR3 loop: CATSRDTIQGSNEKLFF.